The 27 T cell receptor gamma chains listed next were all sequenced from one sample in a study of γδ T cells in repeated Plasmodium falciparum infection. Vgamma9/Vdelta2+ and Vdelta2-negative gammadelta T cells were flow-sorted from PBMC for bulk sequencing. TCRdb reapplied CATT to the multiplex PCR reads. This sample has approximately 30,000 gamma-chain clones; roughly 1.4% occur once, and the top ten carry just under 20%. Sequencing was performed on gamma-delta T cells from blood. The receptors originated from a pool of human donors (malaria-infected and uninfected, not separated).

This clone was observed many times. The protein held in TCRdb is that of a much larger clone and does not match this DNA's translation at residue 6, likely because of a read error; the protein shown is translated from the DNA. This chain links TRGV9 with TRGJP. As TCRdb names no J gene, one was assigned here on the basis of a DNA match to germline. CDR3 length equals 15 residues. Germline lookup yields CDR1 GITISATS and CDR2 ISYDGTV (reference sequence). J lost 6 bases, V lost 6 bases, and 5 bases had no gene match. The DNA of the CDR3 is TGTGCCTTGTGGATACGAGAGTTGGGCAAAAAAATCAAGGTATTT. It translates to CALWIRELGKKIKVF.

This clone was found many times. Only one base separates this from a far larger clonotype, so it likely reflects a read error. In the same sample, other DNA sequences code for this CDR3. J is TRGJ1 or TRGJ2 and V is TRGV9. The J gene was missing in TCRdb and was found by matching the end of the DNA to germline. Germline CDR1 reads GITISATS; CDR2 reads ISYDGTV (reference sequence). There are 14 residues in the CDR3. The CDR3 region is CALWEDENYYKKLF. The CDR3 bases are TGTGCCTTGTGGGAGGACGAGAATTATTACAAGAAACTCTTT.

This clone was counted many times. The J gene is TRGJ1 or TRGJ2, the V gene TRGV3. TCRdb is silent on the J gene; assignment here came from matching the DNA to germline. Germline values: CDR1 VTNTFY, CDR2 YDVSTARD (reference sequence). CDR3 length: 12 residues. The trim removed 2 bases at V and 11 bases at J, leaving 9 bases unmatched. The CDR3 region has the DNA TGTGCCACCTGGGACAAGGCATCGGAGAAACTCTTT. As protein: CATWDKASEKLF.

This clone occurred a few times. TCRdb's entry gives the protein of a much larger clone, which mismatches this DNA's translation at residue 6, likely from a read error; the protein reported here is translated from the DNA. The chain carries TRGV5 and TRGJ1 or TRGJ2. Because TCRdb records no J gene, it was assigned here through a match of the DNA to germline. This CDR3 spans 13 amino acids. The germline V gene has CDR1 VINAFY and CDR2 YDVSNSKD. V dropped 3 bases and J dropped 9; count of bases not matched to a gene: 11. The CDR3 DNA reads TGTGCCACCTGGGACGGGCCCCAGAGTAAGAAACTCTTT. This encodes CATWDGPQSKKLF.

About this clone: TCRdb lists the protein of a much larger clone for this DNA, which differs at residue 9, so this is likely a read error; the protein given here is translated from the DNA itself. The V gene call is TRGV3, and the J gene call is absent. This CDR3 comprises 11 residues. Per germline, CDR1 VTNTFY and CDR2 YDVSTARD (reference sequence). In DNA, the CDR3 is TGTGCCACCTGGGGAATTTGGTTCAGGATATTT. Amino acids: CATWGIWFRIF.

This clone was found a few times. The protein given by TCRdb reflects a much larger clone and differs at residue 5 from this DNA's translation, likely from a read error; the protein shown is the DNA's translation. The chain has TRGV4 and TRGJ1 or TRGJ2. TCRdb carries no J gene annotation; the J gene was assigned here by matching the DNA with germline. Germline CDR1 is EGSTGY and CDR2 is YDSYTSSV. The length of the CDR3 is 14 residues. This chain's CDR3 is CATWNGPLGYKKLF. Here the CDR3 DNA reads TGTGCCACCTGGAATGGCCCCTTAGGTTATAAGAAACTCTTT.

This clone turned up a few times. The protein TCRdb gives is from a much larger clone and does not agree with this DNA's translation at residue 11, likely a read error; the protein shown here comes from the DNA. V is TRGV9 and J is TRGJP. TCRdb is silent on the J gene; assignment here came from matching the DNA to germline. Germline V lookup: CDR1 GITISATS, CDR2 ISYDGTV (reference sequence). CDR3 length: 17 residues. The CDR3 loop is CALWEAKQELCKKIKVF. The CDR3 bases are TGTGCCTTGTGGGAGGCAAAACAAGAGTTGTGCAAAAAAATCAAGGTATTT.

As to this clone: This DNA's translation differs at residue 4 from TCRdb's protein, which comes from a much larger clone; a read error is likely, and the protein shown is translated from the DNA. The chain links TRGV3 to TRGJ1 or TRGJ2. No J gene was available from TCRdb, and it was assigned here by a germline match of the DNA. CDR1 is VTNTFY and CDR2 is YDVSTARD in the germline V gene (reference sequence). The length of the CDR3 is 11 residues. CDR3 loop: CATRDHYKKLF. CDR3 nucleotides: TGTGCCACCCGGGACCATTATAAGAAACTCTTT.

This clone appeared many times. TCRdb attributes to this sequence the protein of a much larger clone, which differs from the DNA translation at residue 11; a read error is likely, and the protein displayed is translated from the DNA. The V gene is listed as TRGV3; no J gene was called. CDR1 and CDR2 from the germline V gene are VTNTFY and YDVSTARD (reference sequence). This CDR3 region has 13 residues. In DNA, the CDR3 is TGTGCCACCTGGGACTACAGGTATTATAAGAGACTCTTT. Amino acids: CATWDYRYYKRLF.

A remark on this clone: The protein recorded in TCRdb matches a much larger clone and deviates from this DNA's translation at residue 5, suggesting a read error; the protein here is obtained by translating the DNA. The genes are TRGV9 and TRGJ1 or TRGJ2. TCRdb is silent on the J gene; assignment here came from matching the DNA to germline. This CDR3 has 13 residues. The germline V gene has CDR1 GITISATS and CDR2 ISYDGTV (reference sequence). The CDR3 region is CALWGVRDGGKLF. For the CDR3, the DNA is TGTGCCTTGTGGGGGGTGCGGGATGGGGGGAAACTCTTT.

There are a few counts of this clone. This DNA translates differently at residue 8 from the TCRdb protein, which is that of a much larger clone; a read error is likely, and the protein shown is the DNA's own translation. V gene TRGV2 combines with J gene TRGJP1. TCRdb lists no J gene, so it was determined here by aligning the DNA to germline. J was trimmed by 9 bases and V by 3 bases; bases with no gene match: 7. Germline lookup yields CDR1 EGSNGY and CDR2 YDSYNSKV. The CDR3 sequence is 13 residues long. CDR3 in amino acids: CATWDFPSWFKIF. The DNA for the CDR3 is TGTGCCACCTGGGACTTTCCCAGTTGGTTCAAGATATTT.

This clone occurred a few times. The protein recorded in TCRdb matches a much larger clone and deviates from this DNA's translation at residue 5, suggesting a read error; the protein here is obtained by translating the DNA. The J gene is TRGJP, the V gene TRGV9. Here the J gene came from matching the DNA to germline, since TCRdb omits it. Germline CDR1 is GITISATS and CDR2 is ISYDGTV (reference sequence). The CDR3 length is 17 residues. Trimming removed 5 bases from V and 7 bases from J; junction bases left unmatched: 11. DNA for the CDR3: TGTGCCTTGTGGGGGGGGACCCAGGAGTTGGGCAAAAAAATCAAGGTATTT. Amino acid sequence: CALWGGTQELGKKIKVF.

Concerning this clone: The protein TCRdb lists belongs to a much larger clone and differs from this DNA's translation at residue 11, which points to a read error; the protein shown is made from the DNA. The V gene is TRGV9; the J gene was not called. Per the germline V gene, CDR1 is GITISATS and CDR2 is ISYDGTV (reference sequence). The CDR3 consists of 13 residues. CDR3 in DNA: TGTGCCTTGTGGGAGGCTCGTTATTATAAGGAACTCTTT. It specifies CALWEARYYKELF.

With regard to this clone: Translating this DNA gives a protein that differs at residue 10 from the TCRdb one, which belongs to a much larger clone; a read error is likely, and the protein shown is this translation. V is TRGV2 and J is TRGJP1. The J gene was missing in TCRdb and was found by matching the end of the DNA to germline. This CDR3 has 13 amino acids. The germline CDR1 and CDR2 sequences are EGSNGY and YDSYNSKV. The DNA for the CDR3 is TGTGCCACCTGGGACCTCTTTGGTTGGTCCAAGATATTT. Residues: CATWDLFGWSKIF.

This clone was observed a handful of times. The protein that TCRdb holds for this DNA derives from a much larger clone and differs from the translated DNA at residue 3, which likely indicates a read error; the protein shown here is translated from the DNA. This chain uses TRGV9 with TRGJ1 or TRGJ2. In germline, CDR1 is GITISATS, CDR2 ISYDGTV (reference sequence). This CDR3 region has 13 residues. This chain's CDR3 is CAWWEDSYYKKLF. The CDR3 coding sequence is TGTGCCTGGTGGGAGGACTCATATTATAAGAAACTCTTT.

This clone was seen at least ten times. This DNA's translation differs at residue 14 from TCRdb's protein, which comes from a much larger clone; a read error is likely, and the protein shown is translated from the DNA. The chain is built from TRGV9 and TRGJP1. This CDR3 contains 17 residues. The germline CDR1 and CDR2 sequences are GITISATS and ISYDGTV (reference sequence). The CDR3 DNA is TGTGCCTTGTGGGAGGCCTTTAAAAATACCACTGGTTGGTCCAAGATATTT. It translates to CALWEAFKNTTGWSKIF.

Comment on this clone: The amino acid sequence in TCRdb belongs to a much larger clone and departs from this DNA's translation at residue 11, likely a sequencing read error; the sequence shown is translated from the DNA. The gene calls are TRGV9 and TRGJP. In the absence of a J gene in TCRdb, the DNA was matched to germline to assign it here. Germline loops: CDR1 GITISATS, CDR2 ISYDGTV (reference sequence). This CDR3 is built from 17 residues. The DNA of the CDR3 is TGTGCCTTGTGGGAGGTGTTACAAGAGTTGGACAAAAAAATCAAGGTATTT. Translation: CALWEVLQELDKKIKVF.

This clone was found a few times. A read error likely explains why the TCRdb protein, taken from a much larger clone, differs from this DNA's translation at residue 10; the protein shown is translated from the DNA. The chain employs TRGV9 and TRGJP. Because TCRdb records no J gene, it was assigned here through a match of the DNA to germline. CDR3 length equals 17 residues. The germline CDR1 and CDR2 sequences are GITISATS and ISYDGTV (reference sequence). The CDR3 sequence: CALWEVPDESGKKIKVF. DNA for the CDR3: TGTGCCTTGTGGGAGGTGCCTGATGAGTCGGGCAAAAAAATCAAGGTATTT.

This clone counts as medium-sized (0.01 to 0.1%). Being one base from a much bigger clone, this may be a read error. The sample has other DNA sequences that encode this CDR3 too. CDR3 in amino acids: CALWEVKLGKKIKVF. In DNA form, the CDR3 reads TGTGCCTTGTGGGAGGTGAAGTTGGGCAAAAAAATCAAGGTATTT. The rearrangement uses TRGV9 and TRGJP. The V segment lost 0 bases and the J segment 8 bases; nucleotides outside the gene matches: 1. This CDR3 contains 15 residues. Germline-derived CDR1 and CDR2 are GITISATS and ISYDGTV (reference sequence).

This clone has a handful of counts. TCRdb assigns this DNA the protein of a much larger clone, which departs from its translation at residue 12; this likely reflects a read error, and the protein shown comes from translating the DNA. J is TRGJP and V is TRGV9. TCRdb gives no J gene; it was assigned here by matching the DNA to germline. This CDR3 has 17 residues. Germline lookup yields CDR1 GITISATS and CDR2 ISYDGTV (reference sequence). The CDR3 region is CALWEGGGELGRKIKVF. Here the CDR3 DNA reads TGTGCCTTGTGGGAGGGAGGAGGAGAGTTGGGCAGAAAAATCAAGGTATTT.

With respect to this clone: The TCRdb record carries a much larger clone's protein, which differs from this DNA's translation at residue 5; a read error is the likely cause, and the protein listed here is the DNA translation. In the same sample, other DNA sequences code for this CDR3. The V gene call reads TRGV9; no J gene was called. CDR1 is GITISATS, CDR2 ISYDGTV, per germline (reference sequence). The length of the CDR3 is 18 residues. The CDR3 DNA sequence: TGTGCCTTGTGGGGGGCCCAAAGTATAAGGTTGGGCAAAAAAATCAAGGTATTC. Protein sequence: CALWGAQSIRLGKKIKVF.

This clone was seen repeatedly, ten times or more. The V call is TRGV4, the J call TRGJ1 or TRGJ2. Unmatched junction bases numbered 9, after V lost 4 bases and J lost 0 bases. This CDR3 region has 15 residues. Germline assignment: CDR1 EGSTGY and CDR2 YDSYTSSV. Here the CDR3 DNA reads TGTGCCACCTGGGACTTAAGGCAGAATTATTATAAGAAACTCTTT. This codes for CATWDLRQNYYKKLF.

Points on this clone: TCRdb attributes to this sequence the protein of a much larger clone, which differs from the DNA translation at residue 6; a read error is likely, and the protein displayed is translated from the DNA. V usage is TRGV9 and J usage is TRGJP. No J gene is reported in TCRdb; it was inferred here by comparing the DNA with germline. From germline, CDR1 is GITISATS and CDR2 ISYDGTV (reference sequence). Trimming removed 3 bases from V and 9 bases from J; junction bases left unmatched: 14. The CDR3 runs 18 residues. CDR3 in DNA: TGTGCCTTGTGGGAGATGTATAGCCCAAGGTTGGGCAAAAAAATCAAGGTATTT. Translating it yields CALWEMYSPRLGKKIKVF.

At least ten counts were recorded for this clone. TCRdb's protein, taken from a much larger clone, differs from this DNA's translation at residue 5, likely owing to a read error; the protein displayed comes from the DNA. Other DNA sequences within the sample encode an identical CDR3. The chain couples TRGV9 to TRGJP. CDR3 length: 16 residues. The V gene's germline CDR1 is GITISATS and CDR2 ISYDGTV (reference sequence). V lost 5 bases and J lost 5; bases outside the gene matches: 6. The CDR3 spells CALWGVKELGKKIKVF. CDR3 sequence (DNA): TGTGCCTTGTGGGGGGTCAAAGAGTTGGGCAAAAAAATCAAGGTATTT.

In the case of this clone: This probably arose from a read error, given a far larger clone one base away. Other DNA sequences from this sample encode an identical CDR3 as well. V gene assignment gives TRGV8, but the J gene was left uncalled. The germline gives CDR1 VENAVY, CDR2 YDSYNSRV. The CDR3 is made up of 13 amino acids. CDR3 coding DNA: TGTGCCACCTGGGATACCACTGGTTGGTTCAAAATATTT. Amino acid sequence: CATWDTTGWFKIF.

This clone was seen a few times. For this DNA, TCRdb reports the protein of a much larger clone, which diverges at residue 7, most likely from a read error; the protein presented here is translated directly from the DNA. J is TRGJ1 or TRGJ2 and V is TRGV9. The J gene, absent from TCRdb, was called here by matching the DNA to germline. The V gene's germline CDR1 is GITISATS and CDR2 ISYDGTV (reference sequence). The CDR3 is 13 amino acids. J gave up 12 bases and V 1 base, and 12 bases lay outside the gene matches. CDR3 nucleotide sequence: TGTGCCTTGTGGGAGGTCAGTGGGGGCGGGAAACTCTTT. This encodes CALWEVSGGGKLF.

Comment on this clone: A read error likely explains why the TCRdb protein, taken from a much larger clone, differs from this DNA's translation at residue 9; the protein shown is translated from the DNA. The rearrangement uses TRGV9 and TRGJ1 or TRGJ2. There are 11 residues in the CDR3. Germline-derived CDR1 and CDR2 are GITISATS and ISYDGTV (reference sequence). CDR3 bases: TGTGCCTTGTGGGAGGTTGGGAAGACACTCTTT. This codes for CALWEVGKTLF.